The 3 T cell receptor beta chains presented below share a single source sample, sequenced in a study of cytomegalovirus exposure and HLA in healthy donors. The PCR ran on 60 Vbeta and 13 Jbeta primers. The data were produced by immunoSEQ multiplex PCR, yet TCRdb's version contains in-frame clones alone and is incomplete. The sample lists over 100,000 clones, approximately 70% seen once, with around 0.95% in the top ten. The sequencing input was PBMCs. Receptors originate from a woman younger than 45 in good health and CMV-seronegative.

The chain combines TRBV11-2 with TRBJ2-7; D is unclear. The CDR3 length is 14 residues. Trimming pared 4 bases from V and 6 bases from J, leaving 16 bases between. Germline lookup yields CDR1 SGHAT and CDR2 FQNNGV. CDR3 loop: CASSYYGGEGEQYF. The DNA of the CDR3 is TGTGCCAGCAGCTATTATGGCGGCGAAGGCGAGCAGTACTTC.

This clone was seen once. This chain connects TRBV7-2 to TRBJ1-2; no definite D call. V was clipped by 1 base and J by 4 bases, with 7 bases between them. The CDR3 loop spans 13 amino acids. CDR1 is SGHTA and CDR2 is FQGNSA in the germline V gene. The CDR3 here is CASSLGGSYGYTF. In nucleotides, the CDR3 is TGTGCCAGCAGCTTAGGAGGAAGCTATGGCTACACCTTC.

In the case of this clone: This CDR3 is also generated by other DNA sequences in the sample. The chain employs TRBV5-4 and TRBJ2-7; D not resolved. Trimming left V 4 bases short and J 3 bases short, with 5 bases between. This CDR3 contains 11 residues. Germline V gene sequence: CDR1 SGHNT, CDR2 YYREEE (reference sequence). The CDR3 DNA follows: TGTGCCAGCAGCCGGAGCTACGAGCAGTACTTC. Translated, it gives CASSRSYEQYF.